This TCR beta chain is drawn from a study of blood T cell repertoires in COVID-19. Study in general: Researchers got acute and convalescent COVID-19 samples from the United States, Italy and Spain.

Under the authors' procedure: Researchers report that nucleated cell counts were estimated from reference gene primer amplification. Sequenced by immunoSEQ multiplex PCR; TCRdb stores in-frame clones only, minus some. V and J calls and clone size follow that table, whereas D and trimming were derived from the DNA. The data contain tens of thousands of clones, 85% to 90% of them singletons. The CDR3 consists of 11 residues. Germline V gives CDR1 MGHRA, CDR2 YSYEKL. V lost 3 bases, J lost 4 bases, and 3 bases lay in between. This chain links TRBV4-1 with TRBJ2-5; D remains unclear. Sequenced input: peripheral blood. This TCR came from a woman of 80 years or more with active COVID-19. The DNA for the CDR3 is TGCGCCAGCAGCCACGGAGAGACCCAGTACTTC. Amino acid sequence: CASSHGETQYF.